The 9 T cell receptor beta chains listed next were all sequenced from one sample in a study of regulatory T cells in long-lasting Graves disease (dated by TCRdb to about 2021). The intended sense of this specimen's time point label: persistent/refractory GD, antithyroid drugs over 5 years with positive TRAb. For both TCR sequencing and RNA sequencing, RNA was extracted from PBMCs in TRIzol. The protocol used for the library was multiplex PCR. Reads for this sample came from an Illumina HiSeq 4000. iRepertoire HTBI primers and Arm-PCR amplification of CDR3 regions were used to construct TCR beta libraries. TCRdb took the public reads, trimmed them with fastp at Q25, ran MiXCR for clone calling and kept in-frame beta chains. Entries that share a CDR3 protein sequence are merged under the most common genes and DNA. This sample gives roughly 450,000 distinct CDR3 sequences in total; about a quarter of them show up just once. The top ten clonotypes cover 26% of the sample.

Sequenced material: peripheral blood mononuclear cells (PBMCs), taken when the disease was refractory, from a patient treated with antithyroid drugs. The origin of the receptors is a female donor with Graves disease.

V is TRBV5-1 and J is TRBJ2-5, with D possibly TRBD1 on 6 matching bases. The germline V and J ends were trimmed by 4 bases and 4 bases, with 14 bases remaining between them. The CDR3 is 14 amino acids. The germline V gene has CDR1 SGHRS and CDR2 YFSETQ. The CDR3, as DNA: TGCGCCAGCAGCATGGATCAGGGGAGAGAGACCCAGTACTTC. Translating it yields CASSMDQGRETQYF.

As regards this clonotype: A much larger clone sits a single nucleotide away, making a read error possible. The CDR3 sequence: CSVEGGQGNEELFF. The CDR3 DNA is TGCAGCGTTGAAGGGGGACAGGGGAATGAAGAACTGTTTTTT. The chain combines TRBV29-1 with TRBJ1-4; 10 nucleotides align to TRBD1. This CDR3 has 14 residues. Germline loops: CDR1 SQVTM, CDR2 ANQGSEA. Looking up the rest from reference TRBV29-1 and TRBJ1-4 gives the full variable domain: SAVISQKPSRDICQRGTSLTIQCQVDSQVTMMFWYRQQPGQSLTLIATANQGSEATYESGFVIDKFPISRPNLTFSTLTVSNMSPEDSSIYLCSVEGGQGNEELFFGSGTQLSVL.

Notes on this clonotype: This may be a read error, as it is one base from a much larger clone. V usage is TRBV20-1 and J usage is TRBJ1-6; D might be TRBD1 (6 bases). The CDR3 has 13 amino acids. Germline V gene lookup returns CDR1 DFQATT and CDR2 SNEGSKA (reference sequence). Here the CDR3 DNA reads TGCAGTGCTAGGAAAGGGGGTGAGTCACCCCTCCGCTTT. It translates to CSARKGGESPLRF.

This clonotype was observed many times. J is TRBJ2-7 and V is TRBV7-2, with 9 bases fitting TRBD2. J lost 1 base, V lost 1 base, and 11 bases had no gene match. The CDR3 loop spans 18 amino acids. The germline CDR1 and CDR2 sequences are SGHTA and FQGNSA. In DNA form, the CDR3 reads TGTGCCAGCAGCTTAGGCCTAGCGGGAAGGTTTGTATCCTACGAGCAGTACTTC. This encodes CASSLGLAGRFVSYEQYF.

The chain employs TRBV7-9 and TRBJ1-6; D remains unclear. Germline assignment: CDR1 SEHNR and CDR2 FQNEAQ (reference sequence). The CDR3 sequence is 14 residues long. With 0 bases removed from V and 10 bases from J, the gap between germline ends came to 10 bases. The CDR3 DNA reads as TGTGCCAGCAGCTTAGCGGATGTTACCTCACCCCTCCACTTT. It translates to CASSLADVTSPLHF.

This clonotype was recorded a few times. The chain links TRBV7-2 to TRBJ2-7; 14 bases are a match to TRBD2. The V gene's germline CDR1 is SGHTA and CDR2 FQGNSA. Unmatched junction bases numbered 6, after V lost 4 bases and J lost 4 bases. The CDR3 extends over 16 amino acids. DNA of the CDR3: TGTGCCAGCAGCTCAGGACTAGCGGGAGGAGGATACGAGCAGTACTTC. The encoded protein is CASSSGLAGGGYEQYF.

The rearrangement uses TRBV18 and TRBJ2-2; D remains unclear. CDR1 is KGHSH, CDR2 LQKENI, per germline. V gave up 8 bases and J gave up 3 bases, with 13 bases separating them. CDR3 size: 14 residues. The CDR3 DNA reads as TGTGCCAGCCGAAAGTCTTCGGACACCGGGGAGCTGTTTTTT. Translation gives CASRKSSDTGELFF.

This clonotype was counted ten times or more. V usage is TRBV2 and J usage is TRBJ1-5, with 9 bases that match TRBD1. J gave up 4 bases and V 4 bases, and 5 bases lay outside the gene matches. Germline CDR1 is SNHLY and CDR2 is FYNNEI. CDR3 length: 15 amino acids. The CDR3 region has the DNA TGTGCCAGCAGTGGGAACAGGGGGCTAAATCAGCCCCAGCATTTT. Amino acids: CASSGNRGLNQPQHF.

This clonotype was counted between two and nine times. This chain links TRBV7-2 with TRBJ2-7; perhaps D is TRBD1 or TRBD2 (5 bases each). This CDR3 contains 13 residues. CDR1 is SGHTA, CDR2 FQGNSA, per germline. V shed 5 bases and J shed 4 bases, with 12 bases lying between them. This chain's CDR3 is CASSPGTEYEQYF. The CDR3 coding sequence is TGTGCCAGCAGCCCGGGGACCGAATACGAGCAGTACTTC.